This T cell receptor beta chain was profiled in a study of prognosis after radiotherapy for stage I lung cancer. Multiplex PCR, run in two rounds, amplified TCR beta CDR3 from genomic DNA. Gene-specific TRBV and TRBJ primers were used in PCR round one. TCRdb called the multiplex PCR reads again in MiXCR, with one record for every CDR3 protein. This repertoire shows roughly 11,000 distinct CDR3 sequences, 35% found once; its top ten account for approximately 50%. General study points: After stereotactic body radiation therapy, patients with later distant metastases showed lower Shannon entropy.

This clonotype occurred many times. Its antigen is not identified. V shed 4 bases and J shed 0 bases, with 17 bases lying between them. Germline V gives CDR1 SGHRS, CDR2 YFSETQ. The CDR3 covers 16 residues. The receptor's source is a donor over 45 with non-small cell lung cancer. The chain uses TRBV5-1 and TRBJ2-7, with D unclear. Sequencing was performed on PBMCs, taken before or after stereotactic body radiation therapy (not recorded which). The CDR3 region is CASSTRTGLSSYEQYF. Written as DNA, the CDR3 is TGCGCCAGCAGCACTCGCACTGGATTGAGCTCCTACGAGCAGTACTTC.